One T cell receptor (beta chain) is described in this entry. In the study's own analysis: Nucleated cell counts were estimated from reference gene primer amplification. TCRdb's table, derived via immunoSEQ multiplex PCR, lists solely in-frame clones and lacks some. D and trimming come from the DNA, and the V and J calls and clone size come from that table. The data hold some 250,000 clones, with approximately 85% observed a single time. The V segment lost 5 bases and the J segment 7 bases; nucleotides outside the gene matches: 9. CDR3 length: 16 amino acids. Germline CDR1 is SGHVS and CDR2 is FQNEAQ. This sample is drawn from a study of blood T cell repertoires in COVID-19. Across the whole study: Samples of COVID-19 (acute and convalescent) were obtained from the United States, Italy and Spain. PBMCs, B-cell-depleted T cells, or T cells were the source of the cDNA or gDNA that made up the material.

The chain recombines TRBV7-8 with TRBJ2-1, with 12 bases lining up with TRBD2. Sequencing used peripheral blood. This clonotype was sampled from a woman in her 30s with acute or convalescent COVID-19. The CDR3 DNA follows: TGTGCCAGCAGCCCAGGACTAGCGGGAAGAGGAAATGAGCAGTTCTTC. Encoded protein: CASSPGLAGRGNEQFF.